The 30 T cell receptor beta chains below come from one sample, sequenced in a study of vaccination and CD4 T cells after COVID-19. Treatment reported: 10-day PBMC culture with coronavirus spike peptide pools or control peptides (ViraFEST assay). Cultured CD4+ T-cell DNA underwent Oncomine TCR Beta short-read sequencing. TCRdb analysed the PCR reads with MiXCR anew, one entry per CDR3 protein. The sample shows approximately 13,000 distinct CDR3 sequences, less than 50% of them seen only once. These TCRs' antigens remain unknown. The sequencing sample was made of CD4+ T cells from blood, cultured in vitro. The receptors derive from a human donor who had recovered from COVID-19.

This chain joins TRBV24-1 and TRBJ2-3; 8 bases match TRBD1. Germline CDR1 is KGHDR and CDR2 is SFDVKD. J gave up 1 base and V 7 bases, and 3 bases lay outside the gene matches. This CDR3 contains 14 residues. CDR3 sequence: CATRGTGRTDTQYF. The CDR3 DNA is TGTGCCACCAGGGGGACAGGACGCACAGATACGCAGTATTTT.

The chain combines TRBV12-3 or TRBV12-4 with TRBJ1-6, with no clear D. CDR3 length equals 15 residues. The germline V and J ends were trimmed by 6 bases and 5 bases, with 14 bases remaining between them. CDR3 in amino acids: CASRPPVGNNSPLHF. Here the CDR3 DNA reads TGTGCCAGCAGGCCCCCAGTGGGGAATAATTCACCCCTCCACTTT.

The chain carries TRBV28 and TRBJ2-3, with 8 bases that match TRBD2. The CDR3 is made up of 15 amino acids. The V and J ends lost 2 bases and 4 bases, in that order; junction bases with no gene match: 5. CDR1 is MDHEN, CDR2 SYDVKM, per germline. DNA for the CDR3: TGTGCCAGCAGTTTACAAGCGGGAGTTGCAGATACGCAGTATTTT. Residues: CASSLQAGVADTQYF.

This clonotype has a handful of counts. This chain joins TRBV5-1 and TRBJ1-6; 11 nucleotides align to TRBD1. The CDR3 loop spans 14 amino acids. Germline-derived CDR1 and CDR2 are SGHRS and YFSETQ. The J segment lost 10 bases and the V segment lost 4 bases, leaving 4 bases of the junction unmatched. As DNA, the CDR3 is TGCGCCAGCAGCCGGGACAGGGGGGAATCACCCCTCCACTTT. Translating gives CASSRDRGESPLHF.

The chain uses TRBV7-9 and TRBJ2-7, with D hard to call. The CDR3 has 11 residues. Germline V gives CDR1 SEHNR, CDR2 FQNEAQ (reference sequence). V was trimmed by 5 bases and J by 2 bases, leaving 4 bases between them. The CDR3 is CASSQAYEQYF. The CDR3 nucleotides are TGTGCCAGCAGCCAGGCCTACGAGCAGTACTTC.

The CDR3 loop is CASSSPLRYRSQEQYF. DNA of the CDR3: TGTGCCAGCAGTTCCCCACTACGATACAGGTCACAAGAGCAGTACTTC. The V gene is TRBV27, the J gene TRBJ2-7; possible D gene TRBD1, 5 bases. The germline gives CDR1 MNHEY, CDR2 SMNVEV (reference sequence). V lost 4 bases to trimming and J lost 7 bases, with 23 bases between them. The CDR3 runs to 16 residues.

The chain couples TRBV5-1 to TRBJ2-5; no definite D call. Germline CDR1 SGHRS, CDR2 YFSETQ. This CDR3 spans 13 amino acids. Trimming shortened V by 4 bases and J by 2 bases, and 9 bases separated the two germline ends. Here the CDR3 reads CASSPGPQETQYF. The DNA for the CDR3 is TGCGCCAGCAGCCCAGGACCTCAAGAGACCCAGTACTTC. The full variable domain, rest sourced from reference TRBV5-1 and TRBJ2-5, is KAGVTQTPRYLIKTRGQQVTLSCSPISGHRSVSWYQQTPGQGLQFLFEYFSETQRNKGNFPGRFSGRQFSNSRSEMNVSTLELGDSALYLCASSPGPQETQYFGPGTRLLVL.

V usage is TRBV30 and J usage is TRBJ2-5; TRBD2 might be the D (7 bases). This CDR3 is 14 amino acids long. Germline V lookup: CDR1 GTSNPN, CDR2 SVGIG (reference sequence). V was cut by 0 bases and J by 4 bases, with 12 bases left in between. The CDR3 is CAWSVQGGAETQYF. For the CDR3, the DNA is TGTGCCTGGAGTGTACAAGGGGGGGCAGAGACCCAGTACTTC.

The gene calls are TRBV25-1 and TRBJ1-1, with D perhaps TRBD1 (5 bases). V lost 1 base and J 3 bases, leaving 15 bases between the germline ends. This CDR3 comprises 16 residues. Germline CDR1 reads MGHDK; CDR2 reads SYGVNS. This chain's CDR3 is CASSESGRAFYTEAFF. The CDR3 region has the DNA TGTGCCAGCAGTGAATCGGGCAGGGCATTTTACACTGAAGCTTTCTTT.

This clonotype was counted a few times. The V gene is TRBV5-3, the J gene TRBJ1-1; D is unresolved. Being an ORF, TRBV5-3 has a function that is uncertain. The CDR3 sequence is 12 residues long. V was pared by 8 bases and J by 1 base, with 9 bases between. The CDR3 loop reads CARTLRNTEAFF. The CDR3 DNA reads TGTGCCAGGACTCTCAGGAACACTGAAGCTTTCTTT.

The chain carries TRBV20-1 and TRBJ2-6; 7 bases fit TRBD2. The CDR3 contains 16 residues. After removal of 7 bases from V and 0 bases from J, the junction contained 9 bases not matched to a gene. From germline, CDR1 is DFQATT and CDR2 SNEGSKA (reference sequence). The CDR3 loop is CSVSMGGSSGANVLTF. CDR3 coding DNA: TGCAGTGTTTCGATGGGAGGGAGCTCTGGGGCCAACGTCCTGACTTTC.

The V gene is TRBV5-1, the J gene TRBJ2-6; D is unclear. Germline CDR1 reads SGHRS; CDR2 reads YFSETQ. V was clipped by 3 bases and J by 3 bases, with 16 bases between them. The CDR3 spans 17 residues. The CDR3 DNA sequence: TGCGCCAGCAGCTCCACCTCAAAGTTCGGTGGGGCCAACGTCCTGACTTTC. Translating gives CASSSTSKFGGANVLTF.

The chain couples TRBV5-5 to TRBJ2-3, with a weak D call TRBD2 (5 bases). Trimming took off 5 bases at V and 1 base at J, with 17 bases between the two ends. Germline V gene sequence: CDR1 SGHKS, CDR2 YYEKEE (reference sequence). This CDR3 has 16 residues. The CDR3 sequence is CASRMALAGRTDTQYF. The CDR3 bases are TGTGCCAGCAGGATGGCGCTAGCCGGCCGCACAGATACGCAGTATTTT.

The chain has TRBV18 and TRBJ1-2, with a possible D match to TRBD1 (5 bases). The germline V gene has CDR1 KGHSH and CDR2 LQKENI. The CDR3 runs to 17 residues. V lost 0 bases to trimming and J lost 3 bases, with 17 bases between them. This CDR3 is CASSPPGGVGDDYGYTF. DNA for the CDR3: TGTGCCAGCTCACCACCGGGTGGAGTGGGGGACGACTATGGCTACACCTTC.

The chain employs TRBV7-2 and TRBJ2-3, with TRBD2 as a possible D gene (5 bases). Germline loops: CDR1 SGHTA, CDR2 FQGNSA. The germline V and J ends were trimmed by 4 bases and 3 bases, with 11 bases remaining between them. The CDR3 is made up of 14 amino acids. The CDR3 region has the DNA TGTGCCAGCAGCTCGCCGAGAGGGACAGATACGCAGTATTTT. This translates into CASSSPRGTDTQYF.

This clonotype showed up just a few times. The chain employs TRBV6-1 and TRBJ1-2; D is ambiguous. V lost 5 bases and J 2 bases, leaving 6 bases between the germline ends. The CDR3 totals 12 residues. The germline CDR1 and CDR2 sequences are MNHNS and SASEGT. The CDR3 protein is CASSPGNYGYTF. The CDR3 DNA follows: TGTGCCAGCAGTCCTGGGAACTATGGCTACACCTTC.

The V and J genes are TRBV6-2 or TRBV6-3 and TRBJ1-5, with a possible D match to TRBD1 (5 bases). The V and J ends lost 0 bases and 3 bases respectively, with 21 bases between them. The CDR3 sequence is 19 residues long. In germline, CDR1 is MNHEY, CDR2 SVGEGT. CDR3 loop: CASSYSVLIGTGPNQPQHF. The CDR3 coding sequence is TGTGCCAGCAGTTACTCGGTTCTAATAGGGACCGGACCCAATCAGCCCCAGCATTTT.

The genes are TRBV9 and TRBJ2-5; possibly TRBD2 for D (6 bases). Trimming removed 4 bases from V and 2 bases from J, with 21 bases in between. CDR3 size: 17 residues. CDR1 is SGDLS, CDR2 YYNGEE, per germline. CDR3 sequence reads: CASSLFSGRDLQETQYF. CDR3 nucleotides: TGTGCCAGCAGCCTATTTAGCGGCAGGGATCTACAAGAGACCCAGTACTTC.

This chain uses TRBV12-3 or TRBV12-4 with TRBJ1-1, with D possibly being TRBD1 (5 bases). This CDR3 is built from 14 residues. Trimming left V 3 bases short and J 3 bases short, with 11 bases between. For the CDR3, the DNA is TGTGCCAGCAGTTTCCGGGGGTCGGACACTGAAGCTTTCTTT. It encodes CASSFRGSDTEAFF.

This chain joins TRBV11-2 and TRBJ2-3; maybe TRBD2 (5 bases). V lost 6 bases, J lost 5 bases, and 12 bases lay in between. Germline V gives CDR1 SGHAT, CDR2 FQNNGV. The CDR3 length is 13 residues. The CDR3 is CASRTTGGDTQYF. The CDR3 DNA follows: TGTGCCAGCAGGACTACCGGAGGAGATACGCAGTATTTT.

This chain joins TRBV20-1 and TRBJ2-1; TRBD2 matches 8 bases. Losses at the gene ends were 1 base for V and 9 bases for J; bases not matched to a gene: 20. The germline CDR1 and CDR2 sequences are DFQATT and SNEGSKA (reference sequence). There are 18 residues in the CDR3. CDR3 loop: CSARGFGGASDGIGEQFF. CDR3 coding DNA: TGCAGTGCTAGAGGATTCGGGGGGGCTAGCGACGGAATCGGTGAGCAGTTCTTC.

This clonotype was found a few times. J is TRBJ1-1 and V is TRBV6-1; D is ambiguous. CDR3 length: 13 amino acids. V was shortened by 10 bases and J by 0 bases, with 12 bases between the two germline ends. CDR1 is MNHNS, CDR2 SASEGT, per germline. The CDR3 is CATSTVMNTEAFF. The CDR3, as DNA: TGTGCCACTTCGACCGTCATGAACACTGAAGCTTTCTTT.

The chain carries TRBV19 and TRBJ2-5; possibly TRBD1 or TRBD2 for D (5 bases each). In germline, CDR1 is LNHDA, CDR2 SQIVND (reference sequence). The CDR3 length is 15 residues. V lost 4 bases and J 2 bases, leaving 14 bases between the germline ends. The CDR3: CASSSPRDEQETQYF. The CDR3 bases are TGTGCCAGTAGTAGCCCTCGGGACGAGCAAGAGACCCAGTACTTC.

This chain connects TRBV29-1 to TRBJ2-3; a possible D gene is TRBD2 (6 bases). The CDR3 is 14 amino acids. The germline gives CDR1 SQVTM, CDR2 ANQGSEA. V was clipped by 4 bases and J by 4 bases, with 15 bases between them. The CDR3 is CSVGLVGRADTQYF. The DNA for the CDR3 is TGCAGCGTTGGACTAGTAGGTAGGGCAGATACGCAGTATTTT.

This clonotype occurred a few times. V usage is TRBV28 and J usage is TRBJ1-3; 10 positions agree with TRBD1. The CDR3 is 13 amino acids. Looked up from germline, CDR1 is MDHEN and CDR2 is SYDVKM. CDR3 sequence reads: CVSRQGAGNTIYF. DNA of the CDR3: TGTGTTTCGCGACAGGGGGCGGGAAACACCATATATTTT.

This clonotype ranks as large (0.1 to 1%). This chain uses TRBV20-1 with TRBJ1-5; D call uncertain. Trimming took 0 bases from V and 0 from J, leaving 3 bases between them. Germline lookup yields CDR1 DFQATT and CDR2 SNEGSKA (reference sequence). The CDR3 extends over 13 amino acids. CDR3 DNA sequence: TGCAGTGCTAGAGAATTTAGCAATCAGCCCCAGCATTTT. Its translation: CSAREFSNQPQHF.

CDR3 nucleotides: TGTGCCTGGAGTGGAGGGCTATTCTATGGCTACACCTTC. Encoded protein: CAWSGGLFYGYTF. This rearrangement joins TRBV30 to TRBJ1-2; D remains ambiguous. The V gene's germline CDR1 is GTSNPN and CDR2 SVGIG (reference sequence). CDR3 length: 13 amino acids. Deletions cut 1 base from V and 4 bases from J, with 10 bases between.

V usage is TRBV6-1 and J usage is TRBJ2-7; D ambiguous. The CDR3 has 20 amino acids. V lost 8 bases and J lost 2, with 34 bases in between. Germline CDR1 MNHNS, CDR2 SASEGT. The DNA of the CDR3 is TGTGCCAGCGGTAATTGGGTCCGGCCAGCCCTTCAAACCACCACCTACGAGCAGTACTTC. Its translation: CASGNWVRPALQTTTYEQYF.

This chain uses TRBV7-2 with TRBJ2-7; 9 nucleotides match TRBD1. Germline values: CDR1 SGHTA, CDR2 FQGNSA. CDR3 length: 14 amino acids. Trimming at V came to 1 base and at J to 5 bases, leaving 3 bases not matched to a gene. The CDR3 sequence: CASSLVGQGNEQYF. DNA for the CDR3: TGTGCCAGCAGCTTAGTAGGACAGGGGAACGAGCAGTACTTC.

The CDR3 bases are TGTGCCAGCACCACTGGACAGGGGGCGAGGGAGCAGTACTTC. As protein: CASTTGQGAREQYF. J is TRBJ2-7 and V is TRBV6-1; 11 bases match TRBD1. The ends lost 7 bases at V and 7 bases at J; junction bases unmatched: 9. The CDR3 totals 14 residues. Per germline, CDR1 MNHNS and CDR2 SASEGT.